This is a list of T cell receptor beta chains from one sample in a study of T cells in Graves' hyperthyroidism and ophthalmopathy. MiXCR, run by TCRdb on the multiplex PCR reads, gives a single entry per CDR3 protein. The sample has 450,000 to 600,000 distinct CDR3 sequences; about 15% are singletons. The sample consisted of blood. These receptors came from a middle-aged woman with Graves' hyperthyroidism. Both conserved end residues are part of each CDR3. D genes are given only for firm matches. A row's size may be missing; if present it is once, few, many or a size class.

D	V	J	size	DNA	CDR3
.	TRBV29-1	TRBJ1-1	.	TGCAGCGCCTCAATCGACGGGCAAGCTTTCTTT	CSASIDGQAFF
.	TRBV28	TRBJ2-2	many	TGTGCCAGCAGTTCTAGGAGTTCCACCGGGGAGCTGTTTTTT	CASSSRSSTGELFF
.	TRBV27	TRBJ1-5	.	TGTGCCAGCAGTTTATTCGGGATGAGCAATCAGCCCCAGCATTTT	CASSLFGMSNQPQHF
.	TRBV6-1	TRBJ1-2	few	TGTGCCAGCAGCGGACAGTCAGCAGCCCCCTATGGCTACACCTTC	CASSGQSAAPYGYTF
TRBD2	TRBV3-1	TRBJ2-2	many	TGTGCCAGCAGCCAAGATCAGGCGGGAGACGGGGAGCTGTTTTTT	CASSQDQAGDGELFF
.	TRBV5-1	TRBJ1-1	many	TGCGCCAGCAGCGAAGGGGGGGGGGCTGAAGCTTTCTTT	CASSEGGGAEAFF
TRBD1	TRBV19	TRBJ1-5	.	TGTGCCAGTAGTATCGCGGGGACAGGGAATCAGCCCCAGCATTTT	CASSIAGTGNQPQHF
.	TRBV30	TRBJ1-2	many	TGTGCCGGCAACAGGGTTGACTATGGCTACACCTTC	CAGNRVDYGYTF
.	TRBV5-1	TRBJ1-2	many	TGTGCCAGCAGCTTAGAAGGCTATGGCTACACCTTC	CASSLEGYGYTF
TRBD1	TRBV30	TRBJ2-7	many	TGTGCCTGGGAAAAACGGGGACAGGGGAATGACGAGCAGTACTTC	CAWEKRGQGNDEQYF
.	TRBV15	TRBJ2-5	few	TGTGCCACCAGCAGAGATCTGAAAGAGACCCAGTACTTC	CATSRDLKETQYF
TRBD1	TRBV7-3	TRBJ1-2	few	TGTGCCAGCAGCATCGGGACAGGGGTTTATGGCTACACCTTC	CASSIGTGVYGYTF
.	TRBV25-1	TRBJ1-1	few	TGTGCCAGCAGTACGGGACACGGGGGTCCTGAAGCTTTCTTT	CASSTGHGGPEAFF
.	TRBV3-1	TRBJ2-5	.	TGTGCCAGCAAGACCGGGGCGGGCGGCAGGGGATCATCGGAGACCCAGTACTTC	CASKTGAGGRGSSETQYF
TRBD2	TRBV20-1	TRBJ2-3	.	TGCAGTGCTAGAAGCCTAGCGGGAGTCGGGGATACGCAGTATTTT	CSARSLAGVGDTQYF
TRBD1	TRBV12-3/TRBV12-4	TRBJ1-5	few	TGTGCCAGCAGAGGGGACAGGGACGACCAGCCCCAGCATTTT	CASRGDRDDQPQHF
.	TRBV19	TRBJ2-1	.	TGTGCCAGTAGTATTGGACTCTTCAATGAGCAGTTCTTC	CASSIGLFNEQFF
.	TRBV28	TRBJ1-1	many	TGTGCCAGCAGTTCCCCAGGCCCACCGAACACTGAAGCTTTCTTT	CASSSPGPPNTEAFF
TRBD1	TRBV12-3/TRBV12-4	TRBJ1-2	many	TGTGCCAGCAGTTCCGGTCCCTGGGACAGGGCGGGTGGCTACACCTTC	CASSSGPWDRAGGYTF
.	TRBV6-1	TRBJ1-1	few	TGCGCCAGCAGTGAACTCTGGGCCGGGACTGAAGCTTTCTTT	CASSELWAGTEAFF
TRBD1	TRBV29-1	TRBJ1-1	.	TGCAGCGTTGAAGATCGGCTGAGACAGGGTTTTGGCACTGAAGCTTTCTTT	CSVEDRLRQGFGTEAFF
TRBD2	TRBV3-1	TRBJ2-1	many	TGTGCCAGCAGCCACGTCCTAACTAGCGGGAAGGGCAATGAGCAGTTCTTC	CASSHVLTSGKGNEQFF
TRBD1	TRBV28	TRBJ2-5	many	TGTGCCAGCAGGCGCCGGGACAGGGAACAAGAGACCCAGTACTTC	CASRRRDREQETQYF
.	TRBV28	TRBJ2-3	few	TGTGCCAGCAGTCTCACAGGGATGGTGAGCACAGATACGCGGTATTTT	CASSLTGMVSTDTRYF
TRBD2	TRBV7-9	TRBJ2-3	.	TGTGCCAGCAGCTTACCTAGCGGGGACCTTACCAGCACAGATACGCAGTATTTT	CASSLPSGDLTSTDTQYF
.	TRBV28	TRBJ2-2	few	TGTGCCAGCAGCCTCAACTCCGGGGAGCTGTTTTTT	CASSLNSGELFF
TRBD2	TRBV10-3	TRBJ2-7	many	TGTGCCATCAGTACACCGACTAGCTTCAACGAGCAGTACTTC	CAISTPTSFNEQYF
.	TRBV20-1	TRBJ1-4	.	TGCAGTGCTAGTGGGCAGGTTAATGAAAAACTGTTTTTT	CSASGQVNEKLFF
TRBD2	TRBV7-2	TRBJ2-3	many	TGTGCCAGCAGCACCGCTCCCATGGGGGGGGGACCAGATACGCAGTATTTT	CASSTAPMGGGPDTQYF
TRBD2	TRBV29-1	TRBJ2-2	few	TGCAGCGTTGAAACGGCTAGCGGGTCCACGGTTAACACCGGGGAGCTGTTTTTT	CSVETASGSTVNTGELFF
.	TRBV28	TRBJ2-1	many	TGTGCCAGCAGTTTATATGGGACGGACATCGGGAATGAGCAGTTCTTC	CASSLYGTDIGNEQFF
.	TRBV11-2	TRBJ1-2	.	TGTGCCAGCAGCGGCGGACAAATCTATGGCTACACCTTC	CASSGGQIYGYTF
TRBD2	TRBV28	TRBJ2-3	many	TGTGCCAGCAGGACGAGCGGGAGCGGTGCAGATACGCAGTATTTT	CASRTSGSGADTQYF
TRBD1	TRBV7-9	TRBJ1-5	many	TGTGCCAGCAGTGGGGGACAGGGCAATCAGCCCCAGCATTTT	CASSGGQGNQPQHF
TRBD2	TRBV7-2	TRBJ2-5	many	TGTGCCAGCAGCGGACTAGCGGGATTTCAGGGGGAGACCCAGTACTTC	CASSGLAGFQGETQYF
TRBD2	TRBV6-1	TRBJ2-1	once	TGTGCCAGCAGCGGAGGACTAGCGGTTGGGAATGAGCAGTTCTTC	CASSGGLAVGNEQFF
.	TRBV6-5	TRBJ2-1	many	TGTGCCAGCAGTTACTCAGGGCTCGCCTACAATGAGCAGTTCTTC	CASSYSGLAYNEQFF
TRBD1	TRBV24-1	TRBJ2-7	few	TGTGCCACCAGTCGATCGGCAGGGGGTCGCGAGCAGTACTTC	CATSRSAGGREQYF
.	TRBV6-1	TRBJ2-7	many	TGTGCCAGCAGCGCCACTTCGGGCGAGCAGTACTTC	CASSATSGEQYF
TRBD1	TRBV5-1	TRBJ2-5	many	TGCGCCAGCAGATCACCGGGACAGATTCAAGAGACCCAGTACTTC	CASRSPGQIQETQYF
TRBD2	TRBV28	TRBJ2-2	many	TGTGCCAGCAGTCCCGGGGGGATCAACACCGGGGAGCTGTTTTTT	CASSPGGINTGELFF
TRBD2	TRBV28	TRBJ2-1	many	TGTGCCAGTCGACTAGCGGGATCTCATGAGCAGTTCTTC	CASRLAGSHEQFF
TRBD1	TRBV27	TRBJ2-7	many	TGTGCCAGCAGCTACGAAACAGGGGCCACAACCTACGAGCAGTACTTC	CASSYETGATTYEQYF
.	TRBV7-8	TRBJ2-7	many	TGTGCCAGCAGCTTATCCAGGGAAGGCTACGAGCAGTACTTC	CASSLSREGYEQYF
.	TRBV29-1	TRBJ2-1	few	TGCAGCGTGGGCATCACCGGGCCCAAAAAGGAAGACAATGAGCAGTTCTTC	CSVGITGPKKEDNEQFF
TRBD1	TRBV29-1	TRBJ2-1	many	TGCAGCGTTATGACAGGGGTTTTCTACAATGAGCAGTTCTTC	CSVMTGVFYNEQFF
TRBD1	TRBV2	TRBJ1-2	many	TGTGCCAGCAGTGACGTACAGGGGGCTTACGGCTACACCTTC	CASSDVQGAYGYTF